This T cell receptor (beta chain) was retrieved from a study of blood T cell repertoires in COVID-19 (dated by TCRdb to about 2020). For the wider study: Samples covering the acute and convalescent phases of COVID-19 were provided by collaborators in the United States, Italy and Spain. Sample metadata almost always included a de-identified subject ID, COVID-19 status, age in years and sex. The samples were drawn from two sources: the first 160 participants of the ongoing ImmuneRACE study, and 950 to 1,500 subjects contributed by 6 global collaborators. Where HLA class I and class II types were available, the types were taken from metadata supplied by the sample provider, not from assay-based typing. The dataset comprised deeply sampled blood TCRbeta repertoires from subjects exposed to, actively infected with, or recovered from COVID-19. A freely available public database, intended as a resource for researchers studying the immune response to SARS-CoV-2, is where the repertoires were released. The prospective study material was composed of cDNA or gDNA derived from T cells, B-cell-depleted T cells, or PBMCs.

Collaborating institutions collected whole blood in K2EDTA tubes following their own protocols. For TCRbeta analysis, collaborator samples were shipped as frozen whole blood, as isolated PBMCs, or as DNA extracted from either sample type. Concerning this clone: The antigen it binds to is not known. Base qualities are missing; no much larger clone stands one base away.

Study-wide findings and limitations: The quantity of clinical and demographic metadata differed by source and by participant and was supplied without curation.

TCRbeta CDR3 regions were amplified from genomic DNA using the immunoSEQ Assay, a bias-controlled multiplex PCR. The paper's data handling went like this. Nucleated cell counts per sample were estimated from amplification of reference gene primers within the assay. Sequence reads were collapsed and filtered to measure the absolute abundance of every unique TCRbeta CDR3 rearrangement. Productive Simpson clonality was computed per sample as the square root of Simpson's diversity index over productive rearrangements. The table comes from immuneACCESS by way of TCRdb, which keeps in-frame sequences with V and J called. Part of the clones is missing from these tables; in studies checked, under half for an unresolved V gene and the rest for unknown reasons. V, J and clone size derive from that table, while D and trimming were established from the DNA sequence. Within this sample are 110,000 to 150,000 clones, with around 81% of them counted one time only. Of the sample, approximately 8.2% falls within the top ten clones.

Sequencing input: peripheral blood. This TCR came from a human donor in a cohort sampled during active COVID-19.

The CDR3 region reads CASSFVGGGRGSEAFF. The DNA sequence is given as TGTGCCAGCAGCTTTGTTGGGGGGGGCCGCGGCAGCGAAGCTTTCTTT. The sequence joins TRBV7-2 to TRBJ1-1; the D gene is possibly TRBD1, with 6 bases matching. The CDR3 measures 16 amino acids from cysteine to phenylalanine. The DNA shown is the 48-base CDR3, in frame from base 1. V is cut by 3 bases and J by 8 bases, and the space between the germline ends is 22 bases. CDR1 and CDR2 are read off the germline V gene as SGHTA and FQGNSA.